These T cell receptor beta chains were read from a single sample in a study of blood T cell repertoires in COVID-19. The assay was immunoSEQ multiplex PCR, and TCRdb's table has in-frame clones only and misses some. This sample carries 200,000 to 300,000 clones, 80% to 90% of them seen once, and the ten largest clones take about 4%. Sample: peripheral blood. All receptors derive from a woman between 40 and 55 years old with acute or convalescent COVID-19. Each CDR3 is given with its conserved first and last residue. A D gene is named only where the DNA matches it firmly. Only part of the rows carry a size: once, few, many, or a class if the clone is expanded.

TRBJ1-4,TRBD1,NA,TRBV5-6,TGTGCCAGCAGCCGGACAGGGGTGGGGGCTAATGAAAAACTGTTTTTT,CASSRTGVGANEKLFF
TRBJ2-5,NA,NA,TRBV9,TGTGCCAGCAGCGTATCCCGGGACTCGGCCCAAGAGACCCAGTACTTC,CASSVSRDSAQETQYF
TRBJ1-2,NA,few,TRBV5-1,TGCGCCAGTAGCCGGGACCCCGGGGGCTATGGCTACACCTTC,CASSRDPGGYGYTF
TRBJ1-1,NA,NA,TRBV28,TGTGCCAGCAGCCCCCGGACAGACCACACTGAAGCTTTCTTT,CASSPRTDHTEAFF
TRBJ2-4,TRBD2,NA,TRBV4-1,TGCGCCAGCAGCCAATCCATAGCGGGAATACCCCGAAACGACATTCAGTACTTC,CASSQSIAGIPRNDIQYF
TRBJ2-2,TRBD2,NA,TRBV2,TGTGCCAGCAGTGGGGGACTAGCGGGGGGCCGGGAGCTGTTTTTT,CASSGGLAGGRELFF
TRBJ2-3,NA,NA,TRBV5-1,TGCGCCAGCAGCTTGGCGCGGGACGCTAAACGGACAGATACGCAGTATTTT,CASSLARDAKRTDTQYF
TRBJ1-1,NA,NA,TRBV24-1,TGTGCCACCAGTGATTACAGGAACACTGAAGCTTTCTTT,CATSDYRNTEAFF
TRBJ2-1,TRBD1,NA,TRBV19,TGTGCCAGTAGTATCACAGGGGCTCGGCCCTACAATGAGCAGTTCTTC,CASSITGARPYNEQFF
TRBJ1-4,TRBD1,NA,TRBV9,TGTGCCAGCAGCGCGAGGGGACAGGGGGACGCTGAAAAACTGTTTTTT,CASSARGQGDAEKLFF
TRBJ1-2,NA,NA,TRBV29-1,TGCAGCGTTGACGAAGCCGACAGGTGGGAGAACTATGGCTACACCTTC,CSVDEADRWENYGYTF
TRBJ1-1,TRBD1,NA,TRBV5-1,TGCGCCAGCAGCGCTCCGGGACAGGGTTATTGGAGCACTGAAGCTTTCTTT,CASSAPGQGYWSTEAFF
TRBJ1-1,NA,NA,TRBV9,TGTGCCAGCAGCGTAGTGGGGACAATTATGAACACTGAAGCTTTCTTT,CASSVVGTIMNTEAFF
TRBJ2-3,NA,once,TRBV19,TGTGCCAGTAGTATAGGACGGCGGGATACGCAGTATTTT,CASSIGRRDTQYF
TRBJ1-2,NA,NA,TRBV11-2,TGTGCCAGCAGCTTCTCACAGGGATATGGCTACACCTTC,CASSFSQGYGYTF
TRBJ2-5,NA,NA,TRBV18,TGTGCCAGCTCACCAACAGGGTCGAGAGAGACCCAGTACTTC,CASSPTGSRETQYF
TRBJ2-3,NA,NA,TRBV4-1,TGCGCCAGCAGCCCCTTAGGGGGGGGCCGGGCAGATACGCAGTATTTT,CASSPLGGGRADTQYF
TRBJ2-3,NA,NA,TRBV9,TGTGCCAGCAGGCGAGGCGGGGGCCGCACAGATACGCAGTATTTT,CASRRGGGRTDTQYF
TRBJ1-6,NA,NA,TRBV18,TGTGCCAGCTCACCAGCACTTAATAATTCACCCCTCCACTTT,CASSPALNNSPLHF
TRBJ2-3,TRBD1,NA,TRBV11-3,TGTGCCAGCAGCTTAGGGGTCGGGACAGGGGCAGATACGCAGTATTTT,CASSLGVGTGADTQYF
TRBJ1-4,TRBD1,NA,TRBV19,TGTGCCAGTAGTCCGGGACAGGGTATTAAAAAACTGTTTTTT,CASSPGQGIKKLFF
TRBJ2-5,TRBD1,once,TRBV6-1,TGTGCCAGCAGTGAACCCCCCGGGTCAGGGGGCGGGAAAGAGACCCAGTACTTC,CASSEPPGSGGGKETQYF
TRBJ1-6,TRBD1,NA,TRBV18,TGTGCCAGCTCACCCGACAGGGGGAATTCACCCCTCCACTTT,CASSPDRGNSPLHF
TRBJ1-1,NA,NA,TRBV10-1,TGCGCCAGCAGTCAAGGCAGGCGGGGGACTGAAGCTTTCTTT,CASSQGRRGTEAFF
TRBJ1-2,NA,NA,TRBV6-5,TGTGCCAGCCACAGAAATTCTAACTATGGCTACACCTTC,CASHRNSNYGYTF
TRBJ1-1,NA,NA,TRBV6-5,TGTGCCACCGTATTTGGGAGGCCGCCCTATGAAGCTTTCTTT,CATVFGRPPYEAFF
TRBJ2-3,TRBD1,NA,TRBV5-1,TGCGCCAGCAGCTTGTCCCCTACGACAGGGATCACAGATACGCAGTATTTT,CASSLSPTTGITDTQYF
TRBJ2-5,TRBD2,NA,TRBV7-2,TGTGCCAGCAGCTTGACGGGGGGTCAAGAGACCCAGTACTTC,CASSLTGGQETQYF
TRBJ1-3,TRBD1,NA,TRBV5-1,TGCGCCAGCCGCTTTAGACAGGGCGCTGGAAACACCATATATTTT,CASRFRQGAGNTIYF
TRBJ1-1,NA,NA,TRBV30,TGTGCCTGGAGTGAAAGCGAGAACACTGAAGCTTTCTTT,CAWSESENTEAFF
TRBJ1-5,NA,NA,TRBV20-1,TGCAGTGCTAGTTTGGGACTAGGGCGGGCCGACCAGCCCCAGCATTTT,CSASLGLGRADQPQHF
TRBJ1-2,TRBD1,NA,TRBV19,TGTGCCAGTAGTATTGCAGTCGGGACAGTGGAAATACGGATCGCTAACTATGGCTACACCTTC,CASSIAVGTVEIRIANYGYTF
TRBJ1-4,NA,NA,TRBV11-2,TGTGCCAGCAGCTTAGAATATAATGAAAAACTGTTTTTT,CASSLEYNEKLFF
TRBJ2-1,TRBD2,NA,TRBV9,TGTGCCAGCAGCGTAGCTGAGCGGGGAAGCTACAATGAGCAGTTCTTC,CASSVAERGSYNEQFF
TRBJ1-1,NA,NA,TRBV5-1,TGCGCCAGCAGCTCCAGGGCAGGGGTCAACACTGAAGCTTTCTTT,CASSSRAGVNTEAFF
TRBJ1-3,NA,few,TRBV11-2,TGTGCCAGCAGCTTAGGCCGGGGTTGGGGAAACACCATATATTTT,CASSLGRGWGNTIYF
TRBJ2-3,NA,NA,TRBV12-5,TGTGCTAGTGGTTTGGTACTAGCCAGACGAGGCACAGATACGCAGTATTTT,CASGLVLARRGTDTQYF
TRBJ2-3,NA,few,TRBV7-9,TGTGCCAGCAGCTTAGGAGCCTTCCGCACAGATACGCAGTATTTT,CASSLGAFRTDTQYF
TRBJ1-2,NA,NA,TRBV10-3,TGTGCCATCATGGAACAGTACTATGGCTACACCTTC,CAIMEQYYGYTF
TRBJ1-4,NA,NA,TRBV27,TGTGCCAGCAGTTTAATCGGGGTCAGGGGCACTAATGAAAAACTGTTTTTT,CASSLIGVRGTNEKLFF
TRBJ1-5,TRBD1,once,TRBV12-5,TGTGCTAGTGGTCACAACGACAGGGGTTACCCCCGAAATCAGCCCCAGCATTTT,CASGHNDRGYPRNQPQHF
TRBJ1-1,NA,NA,TRBV5-1,TGCGCCAGCAGAGCGACAGGGAACACTGAAGCTTTCTTT,CASRATGNTEAFF
TRBJ2-2,TRBD1,few,TRBV4-1,TGCGCCAGCAGCCCAAGACAGGGTGGCACCGGGGAGCTGTTTTTT,CASSPRQGGTGELFF
TRBJ1-5,TRBD1,NA,TRBV19,TGTGCCAGTAGTACACAGGGGTTGAGCAATCAGCCCCAGCATTTT,CASSTQGLSNQPQHF
TRBJ1-5,NA,NA,TRBV19,TGTGCCAGTAGCGGGGAGGGCAATCAGCCCCAGCATTTT,CASSGEGNQPQHF
TRBJ1-1,NA,NA,TRBV10-2,TGCGCCAGCCGAAAGGCCCTAGGAACTGAAGCTTTCTTT,CASRKALGTEAFF
TRBJ2-1,TRBD2,NA,TRBV9,TGTGCCAGCAGCGTAGGGGGGGGAACCTACAATGAGCAGTTCTTC,CASSVGGGTYNEQFF
TRBJ1-4,TRBD1,NA,TRBV2,TGTGCCAGCACCCGGGACAGCGGTAATGAAAAACTGTTTTTT,CASTRDSGNEKLFF
TRBJ1-1,TRBD1,NA,TRBV19,TGTGCCAGTAGTACGGACAGGGGGGGAACTGAAGCTTTCTTT,CASSTDRGGTEAFF
TRBJ2-1,NA,NA,TRBV7-3,TGTGCCAGCAGCTTAAGCTGGGCACCCAATGAGCAGTTCTTC,CASSLSWAPNEQFF
TRBJ1-5,TRBD1,NA,TRBV7-8,TGTGCCAGCAGCTTAGGGGGACAGGGAATAGATCAGCCCCAGCATTTT,CASSLGGQGIDQPQHF
TRBJ1-2,NA,NA,TRBV5-6,TGTGCCAGCAGCCCGGACACCCCCGGACATGGCTACACCTTC,CASSPDTPGHGYTF
TRBJ1-2,TRBD1,NA,TRBV5-1,TGCGCCAGCAGCATCGACAGGGGCTATGGCTACACCTTC,CASSIDRGYGYTF
TRBJ2-2,TRBD2,NA,TRBV6-4,TGTGCCAGCACCAAGACTAGCGGGAGAGCCGGGGAGCTGTTTTTT,CASTKTSGRAGELFF
TRBJ2-5,TRBD2,NA,TRBV3-1/TRBV3-2,TGTGCCAGCAGTAATCAGGAAGCGGGGCAGACCCAGTACTTC,CASSNQEAGQTQYF
TRBJ2-4,NA,NA,TRBV20-1,TGCAGTGCCACATACCAGGGAATTCAGTACTTC,CSATYQGIQYF
TRBJ2-5,NA,NA,TRBV4-1,TGCGCCAGCAGCCAAGGAGGCCTTTCGTACTTC,CASSQGGLSYF
TRBJ2-5,NA,NA,TRBV3-1/TRBV3-2,TGTGCCAGCAGCCAAGGAAGCGGAGAGACCCAGTACTTC,CASSQGSGETQYF
TRBJ2-1,TRBD2,NA,TRBV29-1,TGCAGCGTTGGGATTAGCGGGGGAAACAATGAGCAGTTCTTC,CSVGISGGNNEQFF
TRBJ2-4,TRBD2,NA,TRBV6-5,TGTGCCAGCTCTGAGACCGGGGGGGTGGGAAACATTCAGTACTTC,CASSETGGVGNIQYF